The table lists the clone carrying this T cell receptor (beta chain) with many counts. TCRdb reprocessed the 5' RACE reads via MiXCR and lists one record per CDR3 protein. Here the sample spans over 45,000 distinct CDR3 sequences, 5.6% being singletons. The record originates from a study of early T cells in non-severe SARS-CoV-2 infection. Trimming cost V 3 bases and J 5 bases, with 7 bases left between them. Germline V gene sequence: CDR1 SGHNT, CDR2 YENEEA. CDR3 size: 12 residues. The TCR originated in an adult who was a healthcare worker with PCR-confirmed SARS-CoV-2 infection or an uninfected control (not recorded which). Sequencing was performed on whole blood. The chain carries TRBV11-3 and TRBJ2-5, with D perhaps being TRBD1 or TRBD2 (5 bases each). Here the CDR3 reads CASSFRGETQYF. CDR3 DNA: TGTGCCAGCAGCTTTCGGGGCGAGACCCAGTACTTC. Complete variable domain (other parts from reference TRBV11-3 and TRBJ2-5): EAGVVQSPRYKIIEKKQPVAFWCNPISGHNTLYWYLQNLGQGPELLIRYENEEAVDDSQLPKDRFSAERLKGVDSTLKIQPAELGDSAVYLCASSFRGETQYFGPGTRLLVL.